This TCR beta chain stems from a study of OX40 agonist ivuxolimab in advanced cancers. Study-wide context: The study treated patients with ivuxolimab, an agonistic anti-OX40 (CD134) antibody.

Generated by immunoSEQ multiplex PCR, the TCRdb table keeps only in-frame clones and is missing some. Of about 37,000 clones listed, about 88% are singletons. Of note for this clone: Antigen: not known.

Broader study findings: By week 6 at 0.1 to 3.0 mg/kg, blood CD4+ and CD8+ T cells had expanded clonally. Expanded clones were, on average, more numerous in CD8+ T cells than in CD4+. The authors also found low normalized T-cell clonal expansion in some nonresponders.

CDR1 and CDR2 (germline): SGDLS, YYNGEE. The CDR3 spans 17 residues. The V end lost 1 base, the J end lost 2 bases, and 18 bases lay between the germline ends. This chain connects TRBV9 to TRBJ1-1; a weak D match, TRBD1 (6 bases). The receptor was derived from an adult with an advanced solid tumor such as melanoma, head and neck, liver or kidney cancer. The sample consisted of CD4+ or CD8+ T cells sorted from blood, taken in a trial of the OX40 agonist ivuxolimab. The CDR3 bases are TGTGCCAGCAGCGTATCCAGGGGTCGGGAGTTTAACACTGAAGCTTTCTTT. This encodes CASSVSRGREFNTEAFF.